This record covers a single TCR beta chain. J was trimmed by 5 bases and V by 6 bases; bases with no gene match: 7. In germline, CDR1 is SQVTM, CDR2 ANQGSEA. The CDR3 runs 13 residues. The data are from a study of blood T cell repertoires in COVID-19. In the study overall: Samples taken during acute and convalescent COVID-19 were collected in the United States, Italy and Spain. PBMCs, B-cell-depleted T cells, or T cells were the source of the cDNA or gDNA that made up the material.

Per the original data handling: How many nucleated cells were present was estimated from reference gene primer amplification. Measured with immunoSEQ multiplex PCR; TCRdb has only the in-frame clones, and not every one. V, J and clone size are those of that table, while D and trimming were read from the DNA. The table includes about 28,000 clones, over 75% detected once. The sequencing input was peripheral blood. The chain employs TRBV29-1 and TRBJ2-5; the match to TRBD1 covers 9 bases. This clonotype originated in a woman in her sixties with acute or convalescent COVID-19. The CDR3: CSVRQGVSETQYF. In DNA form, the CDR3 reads TGCAGCGTCCGACAGGGGGTATCGGAGACCCAGTACTTC.